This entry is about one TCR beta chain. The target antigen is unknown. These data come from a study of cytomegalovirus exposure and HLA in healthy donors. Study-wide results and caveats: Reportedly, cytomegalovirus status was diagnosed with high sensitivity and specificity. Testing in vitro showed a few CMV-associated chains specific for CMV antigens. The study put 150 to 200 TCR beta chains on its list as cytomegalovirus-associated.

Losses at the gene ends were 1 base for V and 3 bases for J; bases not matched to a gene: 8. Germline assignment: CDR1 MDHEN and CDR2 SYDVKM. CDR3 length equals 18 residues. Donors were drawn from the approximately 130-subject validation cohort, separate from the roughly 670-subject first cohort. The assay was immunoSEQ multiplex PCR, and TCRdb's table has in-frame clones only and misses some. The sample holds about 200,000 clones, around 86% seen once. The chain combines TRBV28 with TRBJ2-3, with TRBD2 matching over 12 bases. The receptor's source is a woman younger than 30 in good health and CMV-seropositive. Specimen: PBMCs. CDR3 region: CASSLLRLAGVRTDTQYF. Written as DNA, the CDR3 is TGTGCCAGCAGTTTATTGCGACTAGCGGGAGTGAGGACAGATACGCAGTATTTT.